The rows below give T cell receptor beta chains drawn from one sample of a study of OX40 agonist ivuxolimab in advanced cancers. Method: immunoSEQ multiplex PCR; TCRdb's copy keeps in-frame clones and lacks some. The table records approximately 77,000 clones, 85% to 90% of them present only once. The sequencing here drew on CD4+ or CD8+ T cells sorted from blood, taken in a trial of the OX40 agonist ivuxolimab. Receptors originate from an adult with an advanced solid tumor such as melanoma, head and neck, liver or kidney cancer. CDR3s include the opening cysteine and the closing phenylalanine or tryptophan. Fields, in order: clone size, J gene, D gene, V gene, CDR3 DNA, CDR3 protein. A D gene is named only where the DNA matches it firmly. Rows may omit the clone size; those that give it use once, few, many or a size class.

clone size: -
J gene: TRBJ2-7
D gene: TRBD1
V gene: TRBV5-1
CDR3 DNA: TGCGCCAGCAGCTTGGGTGGGGGCTTCGGGACAGGGCCCTACGAGCAGTACTTC
CDR3 protein: CASSLGGGFGTGPYEQYF

clone size: -
J gene: TRBJ1-5
D gene: -
V gene: TRBV18
CDR3 DNA: TGTGCCAGCTCACCGATGGGGCTTACTGGGGATCAGCCCCAGCATTTT
CDR3 protein: CASSPMGLTGDQPQHF

clone size: -
J gene: TRBJ1-2
D gene: -
V gene: TRBV21-1
CDR3 DNA: TGTGCCAGCAGCAAAGGTGAAGGGAACTATGGCTACACCTTC
CDR3 protein: CASSKGEGNYGYTF

clone size: -
J gene: TRBJ1-5
D gene: -
V gene: TRBV10-3
CDR3 DNA: TGTGCCATCAGTGTGGGAGGGGTTCAGCCCCAGCATTTT
CDR3 protein: CAISVGGVQPQHF

clone size: -
J gene: TRBJ2-3
D gene: TRBD2
V gene: TRBV14
CDR3 DNA: TGTGCCAGCAGCCTAGCGGGGGGCCCGGGCGCAGATACGCAGTATTTT
CDR3 protein: CASSLAGGPGADTQYF

clone size: -
J gene: TRBJ1-2
D gene: -
V gene: TRBV6-1
CDR3 DNA: TGTGCCAGCTTCAGGGAAACAGGGAGGGCAGAAGGCTACACCTTC
CDR3 protein: CASFRETGRAEGYTF

clone size: -
J gene: TRBJ2-2
D gene: TRBD2
V gene: TRBV10-3
CDR3 DNA: TGTGCCATCAGTGATAGCGGGAGGGCGAACACCGGGGAGCTGTTTTTT
CDR3 protein: CAISDSGRANTGELFF

clone size: -
J gene: TRBJ1-4
D gene: TRBD1
V gene: TRBV6-5
CDR3 DNA: TGTGCCAGCAGTGATGGGACAGGGGAAGAAAAACTGTTTTTT
CDR3 protein: CASSDGTGEEKLFF

clone size: -
J gene: TRBJ1-1
D gene: TRBD1
V gene: TRBV5-4
CDR3 DNA: TGTGCCAGCAGCCCTCGAGTGGCAGGGGGAACTGAAGCTTTCTTT
CDR3 protein: CASSPRVAGGTEAFF

clone size: -
J gene: TRBJ2-1
D gene: TRBD1
V gene: TRBV19
CDR3 DNA: TGTGCCAGTAGTATAGTACAGGGGGGCGGTTGGAATGAGCAGTTCTTC
CDR3 protein: CASSIVQGGGWNEQFF

clone size: -
J gene: TRBJ1-2
D gene: TRBD1
V gene: TRBV10-3
CDR3 DNA: TGTGCCATCAGGACACAGGGGGGGAACTATGGCTACACCTTC
CDR3 protein: CAIRTQGGNYGYTF

clone size: once
J gene: TRBJ1-5
D gene: -
V gene: TRBV2
CDR3 DNA: TGTGCCAGCAGTCTCGGACCGGCAAGTCCGCCCCAGCATTTT
CDR3 protein: CASSLGPASPPQHF

clone size: -
J gene: TRBJ2-3
D gene: -
V gene: TRBV15
CDR3 DNA: TGTGCCACCAGCAGAGACTTTCGGGGTGGCGGGGCAGATACGCAGTATTTT
CDR3 protein: CATSRDFRGGGADTQYF

clone size: -
J gene: TRBJ2-5
D gene: TRBD2
V gene: TRBV5-1
CDR3 DNA: TGCGCCAGCAGCCCAAGAGCGGGAGGAGGGGAGACCCAGTACTTC
CDR3 protein: CASSPRAGGGETQYF

clone size: -
J gene: TRBJ1-4
D gene: -
V gene: TRBV28
CDR3 DNA: TGTGCCAGCAGTTTACAGCGGGCCCCCAATGAAAAACTGTTTTTT
CDR3 protein: CASSLQRAPNEKLFF

clone size: -
J gene: TRBJ2-5
D gene: -
V gene: TRBV6-5
CDR3 DNA: TGTGCCAGCAGTTACCCCCTTCGGGGGAGAGAGACCCAGTACTTC
CDR3 protein: CASSYPLRGRETQYF

clone size: -
J gene: TRBJ1-1
D gene: -
V gene: TRBV9
CDR3 DNA: TGTGCCAGCAGCTATCGGTTTAACACTGAAGCTTTCTTT
CDR3 protein: CASSYRFNTEAFF

clone size: -
J gene: TRBJ2-3
D gene: -
V gene: TRBV7-2
CDR3 DNA: TGTGCCAGCAGCTTTGGCGGCACAGATACGCAGTATTTT
CDR3 protein: CASSFGGTDTQYF

clone size: -
J gene: TRBJ2-2
D gene: -
V gene: TRBV7-3
CDR3 DNA: TGTGCCACCTCCCCTTCAAACGGGCCGGGCGGGGAGCTGTTTTTT
CDR3 protein: CATSPSNGPGGELFF

clone size: -
J gene: TRBJ1-6
D gene: TRBD1
V gene: TRBV6-5
CDR3 DNA: TGTGCCAGCAGTAAGGGACAGGATAATTCACCCCTCCACTTT
CDR3 protein: CASSKGQDNSPLHF

clone size: once
J gene: TRBJ2-1
D gene: TRBD1
V gene: TRBV11-3
CDR3 DNA: TGTGCCAGCAGCCGGGCTGGGCAGGGGGATTTTGATGAGCAGTTCTTC
CDR3 protein: CASSRAGQGDFDEQFF

clone size: -
J gene: TRBJ2-1
D gene: -
V gene: TRBV11-2
CDR3 DNA: TGTGCCAGCAGCTCTCCCAAATTTCCCAGGGGCTGGGAGTTCTTC
CDR3 protein: CASSSPKFPRGWEFF

clone size: few
J gene: TRBJ1-6
D gene: -
V gene: TRBV6-5
CDR3 DNA: TGTGCCAGCAGTTACTCGAGGTCCGGGCCGAGATCACCCCTCCACTTT
CDR3 protein: CASSYSRSGPRSPLHF

clone size: -
J gene: TRBJ1-4
D gene: -
V gene: TRBV5-1
CDR3 DNA: TGCGCCAGCAGCAGGACTGTATCAACTAATGAAAAACTGTTTTTT
CDR3 protein: CASSRTVSTNEKLFF

clone size: -
J gene: TRBJ2-7
D gene: TRBD2
V gene: TRBV6-5
CDR3 DNA: TGTGCCAGCAGTTACTCGGAGCGGGGCTCCTACGAGCAGTACTTC
CDR3 protein: CASSYSERGSYEQYF

clone size: -
J gene: TRBJ2-3
D gene: -
V gene: TRBV7-3
CDR3 DNA: TGTGCCAGCAGCCCGACCCCCACAGATACGCAGTATTTT
CDR3 protein: CASSPTPTDTQYF

clone size: -
J gene: TRBJ1-5
D gene: -
V gene: TRBV6-1
CDR3 DNA: TGTGCCAGCAGTGGGACGGAGTATCAGCCCCAGCATTTT
CDR3 protein: CASSGTEYQPQHF

clone size: -
J gene: TRBJ2-7
D gene: -
V gene: TRBV14
CDR3 DNA: TGTGCCAGCAGCCAAGAGGACGAGCAGTACTTC
CDR3 protein: CASSQEDEQYF

clone size: -
J gene: TRBJ2-5
D gene: -
V gene: TRBV2
CDR3 DNA: TGTGCCAGCAGTGACTGGACAGTTCGAAAAGAGACCCAGTACTTC
CDR3 protein: CASSDWTVRKETQYF

clone size: -
J gene: TRBJ2-5
D gene: -
V gene: TRBV5-4
CDR3 DNA: TGTGCCAGCAGCTCTGAACCGGGACTAGAGGGGGCGGCCCAGTACTTC
CDR3 protein: CASSSEPGLEGAAQYF

clone size: few
J gene: TRBJ1-5
D gene: -
V gene: TRBV2
CDR3 DNA: TGTGCCAGCAGTGAAAGGGGGAACCAGCCCCAGCATTTT
CDR3 protein: CASSERGNQPQHF

clone size: -
J gene: TRBJ2-2
D gene: TRBD1
V gene: TRBV10-3
CDR3 DNA: TGTGCCATCAGTGAGTTACACGGGACAGGGACCGGGGAGCTGTTTTTT
CDR3 protein: CAISELHGTGTGELFF

clone size: -
J gene: TRBJ2-4
D gene: TRBD1
V gene: TRBV6-6
CDR3 DNA: TGTGCCAGCTCGGGACAGGGGGCAGGTTACAACATTCAGTACTTC
CDR3 protein: CASSGQGAGYNIQYF

clone size: -
J gene: TRBJ1-3
D gene: -
V gene: TRBV27
CDR3 DNA: TGTGCCAGCAGTCCCAACCCCCTTATATCTGGAAACACCATATATTTT
CDR3 protein: CASSPNPLISGNTIYF

clone size: -
J gene: TRBJ2-1
D gene: TRBD2
V gene: TRBV2
CDR3 DNA: TGTGCCAGCAAACGAGGGCGGGAGGGCCAAAATGAGCAGTTCTTC
CDR3 protein: CASKRGREGQNEQFF

clone size: -
J gene: TRBJ1-6
D gene: -
V gene: TRBV27
CDR3 DNA: TGTGCCAGCAGTTTAGTCCTAGGGGCCTATAGTTCACCCCTCCACTTT
CDR3 protein: CASSLVLGAYSSPLHF

clone size: few
J gene: TRBJ1-5
D gene: -
V gene: TRBV7-9
CDR3 DNA: TGTGCCAGCAGCCTCTGGGGAACCCATAGCAATCAGCCCCAGCATTTT
CDR3 protein: CASSLWGTHSNQPQHF

clone size: -
J gene: TRBJ2-2
D gene: -
V gene: TRBV4-2
CDR3 DNA: TGTGCCAGCAGCCAAGATCCAGGGCGAAACACCGGGGAGCTGTTTTTT
CDR3 protein: CASSQDPGRNTGELFF

clone size: -
J gene: TRBJ2-6
D gene: TRBD1
V gene: TRBV2
CDR3 DNA: TGTGCCAGCAGCGATGACAGGGTTGGGGCCAACGTCCTGACTTTC
CDR3 protein: CASSDDRVGANVLTF

clone size: -
J gene: TRBJ2-2
D gene: -
V gene: TRBV18
CDR3 DNA: TGTGCCAGCTCACCAGGGGCGAAGAACACCGGGGAGCTGTTTTTT
CDR3 protein: CASSPGAKNTGELFF

clone size: -
J gene: TRBJ2-2
D gene: -
V gene: TRBV5-1
CDR3 DNA: TGCGCCAGCTCTGAGGCGGGGTCGCGAACGCCCGGGGAGCTGTTTTTT
CDR3 protein: CASSEAGSRTPGELFF

clone size: once
J gene: TRBJ1-2
D gene: TRBD1
V gene: TRBV6-5
CDR3 DNA: TGTGCCAGCAGTCCTGGGACAGGGAGTGGCTACACCTTC
CDR3 protein: CASSPGTGSGYTF

clone size: -
J gene: TRBJ1-6
D gene: -
V gene: TRBV7-2
CDR3 DNA: TGTGCCAGCTTCGAGTACCCAACTTCACCCCTCCACTTT
CDR3 protein: CASFEYPTSPLHF

clone size: -
J gene: TRBJ1-5
D gene: TRBD1
V gene: TRBV5-6
CDR3 DNA: TGTGCCAGCAGCTTGAACAGGGGCGCTAATAGCAATCAGCCCCAGCATTTT
CDR3 protein: CASSLNRGANSNQPQHF

clone size: -
J gene: TRBJ2-7
D gene: TRBD1
V gene: TRBV5-8
CDR3 DNA: TGTGCCAGCAGCCCCGACAGGGATGGCGAGCAGTACTTC
CDR3 protein: CASSPDRDGEQYF

clone size: -
J gene: TRBJ2-5
D gene: -
V gene: TRBV5-1
CDR3 DNA: TGCGCCAGCAGCTTGGCGGGACTGGGAGAGACCCAGTACTTC
CDR3 protein: CASSLAGLGETQYF

clone size: once
J gene: TRBJ1-1
D gene: -
V gene: TRBV9
CDR3 DNA: TGTGCCAGCAGCGTAAGGGAAGGTCGCACTGAAGCTTTCTTT
CDR3 protein: CASSVREGRTEAFF

clone size: -
J gene: TRBJ1-1
D gene: -
V gene: TRBV6-5
CDR3 DNA: TGTGCCAGCAGTTACTTGATGGGACACCAGGGCACTGAAGCTTTCTTT
CDR3 protein: CASSYLMGHQGTEAFF